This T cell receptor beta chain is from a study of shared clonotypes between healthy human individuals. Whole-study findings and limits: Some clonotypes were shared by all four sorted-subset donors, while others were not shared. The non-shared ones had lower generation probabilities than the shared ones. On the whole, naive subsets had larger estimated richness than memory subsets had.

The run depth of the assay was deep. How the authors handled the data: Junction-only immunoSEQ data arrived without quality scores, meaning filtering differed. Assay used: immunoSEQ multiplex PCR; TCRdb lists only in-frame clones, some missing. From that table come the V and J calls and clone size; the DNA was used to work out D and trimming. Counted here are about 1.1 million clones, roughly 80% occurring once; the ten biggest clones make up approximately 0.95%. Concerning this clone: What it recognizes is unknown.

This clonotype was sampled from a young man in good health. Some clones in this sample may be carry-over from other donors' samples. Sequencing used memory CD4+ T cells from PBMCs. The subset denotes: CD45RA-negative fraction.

DNA of the CDR3: TGCGCCAGCAGCCCCGGGGCTGGGGCCAACGTCCTGACTTTC. Amino acid sequence: CASSPGAGANVLTF. V usage is TRBV4-1 and J usage is TRBJ2-6, with D possibly being TRBD2 (5 bases). The CDR3 is 14 amino acids. CDR1 is MGHRA, CDR2 YSYEKL, per germline. V lost 4 bases and J 2 bases, leaving 6 bases between the germline ends.